What follows describes a single T cell receptor beta chain. Its antigen is as yet unknown. These data come from a study of cytomegalovirus exposure and HLA in healthy donors. Overall study results and limits: Owing to their indistinguishability, certain V segments, notably TRBV6-2 and TRBV6-3, were excluded. TCR beta V- and J-gene trimming, according to a later analysis, was linked to a missense DCLRE1C variant. There were some 150 TCR beta chains listed as cytomegalovirus-associated.

The CDR3 has 15 residues. Germline CDR1 is MDHEN and CDR2 is SYDVKM. V shed 3 bases and J shed 7 bases, with 18 bases lying between them. A multiplex PCR was run with 60 Vbeta primers and 13 Jbeta primers. Here immunoSEQ multiplex PCR was the method, and the copy in TCRdb shows in-frame clones only, minus some. This sample has some 130,000 clones; 78% occur once, and the top ten carry 1.3% to 1.5%. This TCR came from a female donor in good health and CMV-seronegative. The sample taken for sequencing was PBMCs. The chain joins TRBV28 to TRBJ1-2, with D uncertain. CDR3 region: CASSFPRQVSLGYTF. The CDR3, as DNA: TGTGCCAGCAGTTTTCCTCGGCAGGTGTCTCTTGGCTACACCTTC.